The next 12 T cell receptor beta chains were all read from a single sample in a study of blood T cell repertoires in COVID-19. Libraries were prepared by immunoSEQ multiplex PCR; TCRdb keeps only in-frame clonotypes and omits some of them. Of fewer than 70,000 clones listed, around 87% were seen once; the top ten hold less than 9%. Source material: peripheral blood. The receptors were gathered from a man aged 45-60 years with active COVID-19.

This clone was counted a single time. The gene calls are TRBV7-2 and TRBJ2-3; D remains unclear. V was shortened by 1 base and J by 4 bases, with 6 bases between the two germline ends. CDR3 length: 13 amino acids. The V gene's germline CDR1 is SGHTA and CDR2 FQGNSA. CDR3 nucleotides: TGTGCCAGCAGCTTAGAACGGGCAGATACGCAGTATTTT. Translating it yields CASSLERADTQYF.

The chain couples TRBV6-5 to TRBJ2-7; 7 bases align to TRBD2. The CDR3 runs to 14 residues. The V and J ends lost 2 bases and 0 bases, in that order; junction bases with no gene match: 1. The V gene's germline CDR1 is MNHEY and CDR2 SVGAGI. This CDR3 is CASSYRDYSYEQYF. DNA of the CDR3: TGTGCCAGCAGTTACCGGGACTACTCCTACGAGCAGTACTTC.

V is TRBV2 and J is TRBJ2-7; a weak D match, TRBD1 (5 bases). The CDR3 is 14 amino acids. From germline, CDR1 is SNHLY and CDR2 FYNNEI. V lost 7 bases and J 1 base, leaving 14 bases between the germline ends. Written as DNA, the CDR3 is TGTGCCAGCATTTTTCGGGCAGGGTCCTACGAGCAGTACTTC. The encoded protein is CASIFRAGSYEQYF.

The genes are TRBV11-2 and TRBJ1-2; 7 bases map to TRBD1. Germline CDR1 is SGHAT and CDR2 is FQNNGV. This CDR3 is built from 14 residues. With V trimmed by 5 bases and J by 4 bases, 7 bases remained unmatched. Here the CDR3 reads CASSEQGWGYGYTF. CDR3 bases: TGTGCCAGCAGCGAACAGGGGTGGGGCTATGGCTACACCTTC.

This chain connects TRBV15 to TRBJ1-1, with TRBD1 identical over 7 bases. Germline values: CDR1 LNHNV, CDR2 YYDKDF (reference sequence). The CDR3 length is 16 residues. The J segment lost 5 bases and the V segment lost 0 bases, leaving 9 bases of the junction unmatched. The CDR3 region is CATSRDRTGADTEAFF. Here the CDR3 DNA reads TGTGCCACCAGCAGAGATAGAACAGGGGCGGATACTGAAGCTTTCTTT.

The genes are TRBV4-1 and TRBJ1-4; TRBD1 is a possible D gene (5 bases). Germline V gives CDR1 MGHRA, CDR2 YSYEKL. CDR3 length: 14 residues. Trimming shortened V by 7 bases and J by 10 bases, and 19 bases separated the two germline ends. The CDR3, as DNA: TGCGCCAGCACCACTCCTGGAGGGGAAGGAAAACTGTTTTTT. The encoded protein is CASTTPGGEGKLFF.

The V call is TRBV18, the J call TRBJ2-5, with D unresolved. This CDR3 is 12 amino acids long. Germline V gives CDR1 KGHSH, CDR2 LQKENI. Trimming took off 6 bases at V and 2 bases at J, with 7 bases between the two ends. The CDR3 DNA is TGTGCCAGCTCGCGCGATCAAGAGACCCAGTACTTC. The encoded protein is CASSRDQETQYF. The full variable domain, completed using reference TRBV18 and TRBJ2-5, is NAGVMQNPRHLVRRRGQEARLRCSPMKGHSHVYWYRQLPEEGLKFMVYLQKENIIDESGMPKERFSAEFPKEGPSILRIQQVVRGDSAAYFCASSRDQETQYFGPGTRLLVL.

The V gene is TRBV6-2 or TRBV6-3, the J gene TRBJ2-2; no clear D. This CDR3 has 15 residues. Trimming removed 2 bases from V and 5 bases from J, with 12 bases in between. The germline gives CDR1 MNHEY, CDR2 SVGEGT. The chain's CDR3 is CASSYLKTTTGELFF. The CDR3 coding sequence is TGTGCCAGCAGTTACCTGAAAACCACTACCGGGGAGCTGTTTTTT.

With regard to this clone: At one end the junction does not follow the germline gene, possibly because of a read error. The V gene is TRBV19, the J gene TRBJ1-1; D possibly corresponds to TRBD1 (6 bases). This CDR3 spans 14 amino acids. The germline V gene has CDR1 LNHDA and CDR2 SQIVND (reference sequence). The CDR3 loop is CASTQTGRGPSPPF. DNA for the CDR3: TGTGCCAGTACCCAAACAGGCAGGGGACCATCCCCTCCCTTT.

The V call is TRBV28, the J call TRBJ2-2, with D possibly TRBD2 on 6 matching bases. Trimming pared 4 bases from V and 2 bases from J, leaving 11 bases between. CDR3 size: 15 residues. Germline CDR1 and CDR2: MDHEN and SYDVKM. CDR3 coding DNA: TGTGCCAGCAGTTCGCGGACTAAAAACACCGGGGAGCTGTTTTTT. It translates to CASSSRTKNTGELFF.

The chain has TRBV11-1 and TRBJ2-1; TRBD2 is a possible D gene (6 bases). The CDR3 length is 16 residues. V gave up 4 bases and J gave up 1 base, with 14 bases separating them. Germline V gives CDR1 SGHAT, CDR2 FQDESV (reference sequence). The CDR3 coding sequence is TGTGCCAGCAGCTACCCCGAGGCGGGGTCCTACAATGAGCAGTTCTTC. Protein: CASSYPEAGSYNEQFF. Variable domain in full (rest from reference TRBV11-1 and TRBJ2-1): EAEVAQSPRYKITEKSQAVAFWCDPISGHATLYWYRQILGQGPELLVQFQDESVVDDSQLPKDRFSAERLKGVDSTLKIQPAELGDSAMYLCASSYPEAGSYNEQFFGPGTRLTVL.

V is TRBV5-1 and J is TRBJ2-1; 9 bases line up with TRBD1. The CDR3 has 16 amino acids. CDR1 SGHRS and CDR2 YFSETQ come from the germline V gene. V trimming: 4 bases; J trimming: 1 base; junction bases outside the gene matches: 6. CDR3 amino acids: CASSQRTGVSYNEQFF. As DNA, the CDR3 is TGCGCCAGCAGCCAAAGGACAGGGGTATCCTACAATGAGCAGTTCTTC.